A selection of T cell receptor beta chains follows, all from one sample in a study of T-cell memory formation after mild COVID-19. Via MiXCR, TCRdb re-called the 5' RACE reads, giving one row per CDR3 protein. The table includes roughly 380,000 distinct CDR3 sequences, 28% detected once. The sequenced sample consisted of PBMCs or a T cell subset sorted from them (not recorded which). The receptor set was obtained from an adult woman who had mild COVID-19 (a few samples of this study predate the infection). Cell type and time point are not known. The CDR3 runs from the conserved cysteine through the conserved F or W. The order of the fields is V gene, J gene, CDR3 protein.

TRBV5-1	TRBJ1-1	CASSFGQGDTEAFF
TRBV19	TRBJ2-5	CASGDSGAGETQYF
TRBV12-3/TRBV12-4	TRBJ2-3	CASSPEGRAGDTQYF
TRBV4-1	TRBJ2-3	CASSPGGSPRTDTQYF
TRBV4-1	TRBJ1-1	CASSQDPIQGWAEAFF
TRBV7-7	TRBJ2-5	CASTRGRQETQYF
TRBV28	TRBJ1-1	CASSSKGLGRLNTEAFF
TRBV20-1	TRBJ2-7	CSARDRVGRYEQYF
TRBV5-1	TRBJ1-2	CASSSTTGNYGYTF
TRBV4-1	TRBJ1-4	CASSQGWRKQANEKLFF
TRBV5-1	TRBJ2-3	CASSLGTSSDTQYF
TRBV7-2	TRBJ2-1	CASSSSPGEQFF
TRBV14	TRBJ2-6	CASSPGTVLTGANVLTF
TRBV6-2/TRBV6-3	TRBJ2-5	CASSYPGTQYF
TRBV7-6	TRBJ2-5	CASSTTGGETQYF
TRBV5-1	TRBJ2-1	CASSTKNGGPRNEQFF
TRBV2	TRBJ2-1	CASSEHWGQIYNEQFF
TRBV5-1	TRBJ2-3	CASRTGPLSTDTQYF
TRBV5-1	TRBJ2-5	CASSLGYQETQYF
TRBV13	TRBJ2-7	CASSLGPGTDSYEQYF
TRBV7-9	TRBJ2-1	CASSLVITSGSFDEQFF
TRBV29-1	TRBJ2-3	CSVVGVRDTQYF
TRBV29-1	TRBJ2-1	CSVGEDNEQFF
TRBV24-1	TRBJ1-1	CATSDNRGNAEAFF
TRBV29-1	TRBJ1-1	CSVGSHTDTEAFF
TRBV12-3/TRBV12-4	TRBJ1-1	CASSWGDSQAFF
TRBV7-9	TRBJ2-7	CASGRDRYEQYF
TRBV5-1	TRBJ2-6	CASSFGEVNVLTF
TRBV3-1	TRBJ2-3	CASSRRTSGISYTDTQYF
TRBV3-1	TRBJ2-2	CASSQVPGAGELFF
TRBV7-6	TRBJ2-7	CASSLGQGQIYEQYF
TRBV5-3	TRBJ2-1	CARSLVCVAGGRNEQFF
TRBV15	TRBJ1-1	CATSRDRQGTEAFF
TRBV30	TRBJ2-3	CAWSVLGGRRGTDTQYF
TRBV5-1	TRBJ1-2	CASRLDGAPPYGYTF
TRBV7-6	TRBJ2-3	CASSLEWSGGADTQYF
TRBV7-8	TRBJ2-7	CASSLERTYEQYF
TRBV12-3/TRBV12-4	TRBJ1-5	CASSFLGSDRRRQPQHF
TRBV5-5	TRBJ2-1	CASSHNRDRDYNEQFF
TRBV24-1	TRBJ2-7	CATSEGTGRTYEQYF
TRBV19	TRBJ2-3	CASRPLAGSTDTQYF
TRBV9	TRBJ1-4	CASSSWTGGNEKLFF
TRBV5-1	TRBJ1-1	CASSPSGDRVGTEAFF
TRBV7-6	TRBJ2-7	CASSLGNGGGEQYF
TRBV9	TRBJ2-7	CASSAQGFNEQYF
TRBV2	TRBJ2-3	CASRPGEGTDTQYF
TRBV3-1	TRBJ2-2	CASSQARGRDTGELFF
TRBV19	TRBJ2-7	CASSISWSGYEQYF
TRBV6-5	TRBJ2-3	CASRSDPGGRTQYF
TRBV12-3/TRBV12-4	TRBJ1-1	CASSYRGFNTEAFF